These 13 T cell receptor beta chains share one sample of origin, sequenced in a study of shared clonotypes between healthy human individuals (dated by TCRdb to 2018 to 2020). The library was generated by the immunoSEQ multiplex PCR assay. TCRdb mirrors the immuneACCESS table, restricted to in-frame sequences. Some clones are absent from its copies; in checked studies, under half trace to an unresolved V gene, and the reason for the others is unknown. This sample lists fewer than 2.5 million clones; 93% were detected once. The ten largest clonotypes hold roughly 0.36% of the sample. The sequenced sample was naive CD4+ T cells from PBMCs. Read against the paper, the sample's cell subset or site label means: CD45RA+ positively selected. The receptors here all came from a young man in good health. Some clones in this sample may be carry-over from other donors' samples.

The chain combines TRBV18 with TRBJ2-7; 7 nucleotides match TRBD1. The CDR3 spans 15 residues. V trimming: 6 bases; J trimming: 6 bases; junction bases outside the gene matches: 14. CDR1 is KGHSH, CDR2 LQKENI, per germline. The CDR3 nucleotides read TGTGCCAGCTCCCCCGACAGGGAGAGGGGCAGCGAGCAGTACTTC. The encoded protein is CASSPDRERGSEQYF.

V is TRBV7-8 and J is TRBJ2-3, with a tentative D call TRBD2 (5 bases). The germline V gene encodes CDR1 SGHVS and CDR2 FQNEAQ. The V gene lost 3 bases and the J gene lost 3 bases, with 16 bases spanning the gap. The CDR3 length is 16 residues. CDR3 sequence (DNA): TGTGCCAGCAGCTTTCAAAGGACTTTCCTGACAGATACGCAGTATTTT. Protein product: CASSFQRTFLTDTQYF.

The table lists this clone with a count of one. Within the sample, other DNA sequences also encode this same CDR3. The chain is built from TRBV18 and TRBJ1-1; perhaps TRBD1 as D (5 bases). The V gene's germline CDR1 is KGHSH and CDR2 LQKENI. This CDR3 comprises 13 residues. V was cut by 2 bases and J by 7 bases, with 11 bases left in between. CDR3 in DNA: TGTGCCAGCTCACCAGGGACCCCTAATGAAGCTTTCTTT. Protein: CASSPGTPNEAFF.

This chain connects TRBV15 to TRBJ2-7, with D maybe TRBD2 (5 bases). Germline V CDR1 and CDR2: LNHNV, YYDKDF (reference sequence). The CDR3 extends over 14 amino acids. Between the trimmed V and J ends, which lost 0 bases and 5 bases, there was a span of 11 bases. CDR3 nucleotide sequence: TGTGCCACCAGCAGAGAAGTCACAGCGGACGAGCAGTACTTC. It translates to CATSREVTADEQYF.

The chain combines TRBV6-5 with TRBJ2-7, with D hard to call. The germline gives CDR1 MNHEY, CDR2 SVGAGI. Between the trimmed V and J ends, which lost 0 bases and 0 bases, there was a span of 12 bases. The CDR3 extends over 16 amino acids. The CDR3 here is CASSYSSFGNSYEQYF. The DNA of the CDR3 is TGTGCCAGCAGTTACTCTTCTTTTGGGAACTCCTACGAGCAGTACTTC.

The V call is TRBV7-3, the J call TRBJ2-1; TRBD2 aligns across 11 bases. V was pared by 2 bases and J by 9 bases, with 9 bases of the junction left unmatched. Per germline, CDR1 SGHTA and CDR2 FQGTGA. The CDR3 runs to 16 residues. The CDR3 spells CASSLVGTSGGGEQFF. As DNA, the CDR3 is TGTGCCAGCAGCTTAGTGGGGACTAGCGGAGGAGGTGAGCAGTTCTTC.

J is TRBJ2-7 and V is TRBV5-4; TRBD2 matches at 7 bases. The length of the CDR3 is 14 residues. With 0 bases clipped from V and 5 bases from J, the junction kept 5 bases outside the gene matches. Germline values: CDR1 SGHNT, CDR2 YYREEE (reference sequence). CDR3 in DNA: TGTGCCAGCAGCTTGGGCGGGAGTGCTGACGAGCAGTACTTC. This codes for CASSLGGSADEQYF.

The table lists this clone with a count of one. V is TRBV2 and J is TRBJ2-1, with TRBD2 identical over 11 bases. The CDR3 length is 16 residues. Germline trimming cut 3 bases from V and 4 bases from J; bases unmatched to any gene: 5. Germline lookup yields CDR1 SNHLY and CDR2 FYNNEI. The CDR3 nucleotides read TGTGCCAGCAGTGACTGGGGACTAGCGGTTTACAATGAGCAGTTCTTC. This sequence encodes CASSDWGLAVYNEQFF.

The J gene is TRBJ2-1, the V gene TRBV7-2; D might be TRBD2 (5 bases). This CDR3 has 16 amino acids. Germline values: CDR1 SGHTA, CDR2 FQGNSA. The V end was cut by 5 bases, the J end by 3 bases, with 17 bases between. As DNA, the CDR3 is TGTGCCAGCAGCCCTAGCTTTTGGGCGGTCTACAATGAGCAGTTCTTC. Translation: CASSPSFWAVYNEQFF.

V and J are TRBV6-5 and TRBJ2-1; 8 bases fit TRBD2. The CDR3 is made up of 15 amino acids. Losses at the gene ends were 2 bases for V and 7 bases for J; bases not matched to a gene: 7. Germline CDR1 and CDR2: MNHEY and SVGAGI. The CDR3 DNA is TGTGCCAGCAGTTACCTACGGGAGGGCCGGAATGAGCAGTTCTTC. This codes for CASSYLREGRNEQFF.

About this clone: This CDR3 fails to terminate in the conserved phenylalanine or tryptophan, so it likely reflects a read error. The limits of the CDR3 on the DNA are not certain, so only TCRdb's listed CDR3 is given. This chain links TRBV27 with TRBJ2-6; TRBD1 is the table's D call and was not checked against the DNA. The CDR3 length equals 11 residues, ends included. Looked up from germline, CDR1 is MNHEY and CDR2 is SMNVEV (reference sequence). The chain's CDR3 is CASSLSSPLQN.

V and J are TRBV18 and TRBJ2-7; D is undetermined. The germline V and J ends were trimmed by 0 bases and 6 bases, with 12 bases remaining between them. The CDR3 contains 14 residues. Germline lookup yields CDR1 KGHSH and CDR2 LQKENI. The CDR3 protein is CASSPPGVEAEQYF. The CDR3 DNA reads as TGTGCCAGCTCACCACCAGGAGTTGAGGCCGAGCAGTACTTC.

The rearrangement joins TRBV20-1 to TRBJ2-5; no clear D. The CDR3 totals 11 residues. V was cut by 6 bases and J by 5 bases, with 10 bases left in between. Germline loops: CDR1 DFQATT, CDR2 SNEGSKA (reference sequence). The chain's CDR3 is CSAPSSETQYF. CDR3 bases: TGCAGTGCCCCGAGTTCGGAGACCCAGTACTTC.